A selection of T cell receptor beta chains follows, all from one sample in a study of shared clonotypes between healthy human individuals. TCRdb's table, derived via immunoSEQ multiplex PCR, lists solely in-frame clones and lacks some. Here the sample spans about a million clones, about 75% being singletons. The specimen sequenced was memory CD4+ T cells sorted from blood. Receptors originate from a man aged 18 to 30 in good health. Each CDR3 is given with its conserved first and last residue. Each record gives: J gene, D gene, V gene, clone size, CDR3 DNA, CDR3 protein. The D gene is left open where the match is weak. Part of the rows lack a size; the others show once, few, many or a class for expanded clones.

TRBJ1-2,NA,TRBV28,NA,TGTGCCAGCAGTACCCCGGTGGGGGAGGATGGCTACACCTTC,CASSTPVGEDGYTF
TRBJ2-2,NA,TRBV2,NA,TGTGCCAGCACCCTAGGGCGGTTAATTAACACCGGGGAGCTGTTTTTT,CASTLGRLINTGELFF
TRBJ1-5,NA,TRBV7-6,NA,TGTGCCAGCAGCTTAACCGACAGTAGCAATCAGCCCCAGCATTTT,CASSLTDSSNQPQHF
TRBJ2-7,NA,TRBV27,once,TGTGCCAGCAGTCGAAAACGGGACTCATCGGGGGAGCAGTACTTC,CASSRKRDSSGEQYF
TRBJ2-4,TRBD1,TRBV27,NA,TGTGCCAGCAGTCGATCAGGGGGCGAAGGGTCAAACATTCAGTACTTC,CASSRSGGEGSNIQYF
TRBJ1-6,NA,TRBV6-4,once,TGTGCCAGCAGTTACGAGGCCTCACCCCTCCACTTT,CASSYEASPLHF
TRBJ2-1,TRBD2,TRBV18,NA,TGTGCCAGCTCAGCGATGGGACTAGCGCTTTTGGATGAGCAGTTCTTC,CASSAMGLALLDEQFF
TRBJ2-7,NA,TRBV6-6,NA,TGTGCCAGCAGTACCCGGGACACATCCTACGAGCAGTACTTC,CASSTRDTSYEQYF
TRBJ1-5,NA,TRBV14,NA,TGTGCCAGCAGCCAAGATCGAAATCAGCCCCAGCATTTT,CASSQDRNQPQHF
TRBJ1-5,NA,TRBV5-8,NA,TGTGCCAGCAGCCCAGGGCAGCCCCAGCATTTT,CASSPGQPQHF
TRBJ1-5,NA,TRBV30,few,TGTGCCTGGAGTGTAGGACAGCGCTATCAGCCCCAGCATTTT,CAWSVGQRYQPQHF
TRBJ1-6,NA,TRBV11-1,NA,TGTGCCAGCAGTCAAACGGGACAAAATTATAATTCACCCCTCCACTTT,CASSQTGQNYNSPLHF
TRBJ1-2,NA,TRBV5-6,few,TGTGCCAGCGGTGACAGGAACTATGGCTACACCTTC,CASGDRNYGYTF
TRBJ2-7,NA,TRBV4-1,once,TGCGCCAGCAGCCAAGATGCGGCATACGAGCAGTACTTC,CASSQDAAYEQYF
TRBJ2-5,NA,TRBV7-2,NA,TGTGCCAGCAGCTTGCTAGTGGGGAAAGAGACCCAGTACTTC,CASSLLVGKETQYF
TRBJ2-1,TRBD2,TRBV19,many,TGTGCCAGTAGTATCACTAGCGGGAGGGCTAGGAATGAGCAGTTCTTC,CASSITSGRARNEQFF
TRBJ1-6,NA,TRBV5-4,NA,NA,CASSFGPGGNSPLHF
TRBJ2-3,NA,TRBV30,once,TGTGCCTGGAGGGTATCCGGACGGAGCACAGATACGCAGTATTTT,CAWRVSGRSTDTQYF
TRBJ1-5,TRBD1,TRBV10-3,NA,TGTGCCATCAGCACGACAGGGGGCCTTTTGGAGCCCCAGCATTTT,CAISTTGGLLEPQHF